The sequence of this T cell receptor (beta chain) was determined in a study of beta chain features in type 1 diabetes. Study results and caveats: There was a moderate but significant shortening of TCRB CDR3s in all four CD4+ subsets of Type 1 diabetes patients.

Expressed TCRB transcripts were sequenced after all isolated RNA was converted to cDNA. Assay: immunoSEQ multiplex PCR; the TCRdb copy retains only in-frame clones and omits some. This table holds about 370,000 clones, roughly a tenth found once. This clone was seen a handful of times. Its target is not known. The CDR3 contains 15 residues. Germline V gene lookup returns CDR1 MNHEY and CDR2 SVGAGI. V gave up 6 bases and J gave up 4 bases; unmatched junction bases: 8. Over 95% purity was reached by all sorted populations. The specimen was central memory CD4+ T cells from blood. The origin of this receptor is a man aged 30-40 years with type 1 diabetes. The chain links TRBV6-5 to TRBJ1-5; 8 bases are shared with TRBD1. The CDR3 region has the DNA TGTGCCAGCAGACGAGGACAGGGTGGTAATCAGCCCCAGCATTTT. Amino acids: CASRRGQGGNQPQHF.